Below, one TCR beta chain is given with its context. This entry comes from a study of blood T cell repertoires in COVID-19. Across the whole study: There were acute and convalescent COVID-19 samples, and they came from the United States, Italy and Spain.

The CDR3 consists of 15 residues. V lost 4 bases, J lost 2 bases, and 5 bases stayed unmatched. Germline V gene lookup returns CDR1 SGHDT and CDR2 YYEEEE. Repertoires were generated with immunoSEQ multiplex PCR, while TCRdb's copy carries only in-frame clones and drops some. The table lists about 200,000 clones, 70% to 90% of them singletons, with 18% in the top ten. The sequence came from a man aged 50 to 59 with COVID-19, enrolled during active disease. The sequencing input was peripheral blood. The rearrangement uses TRBV5-6 and TRBJ2-1; 8 bases map to TRBD2. The CDR3 spells CASSHRGGPYNEQFF. CDR3 nucleotide sequence: TGTGCCAGCAGCCATCGGGGGGGGCCCTACAATGAGCAGTTCTTC.